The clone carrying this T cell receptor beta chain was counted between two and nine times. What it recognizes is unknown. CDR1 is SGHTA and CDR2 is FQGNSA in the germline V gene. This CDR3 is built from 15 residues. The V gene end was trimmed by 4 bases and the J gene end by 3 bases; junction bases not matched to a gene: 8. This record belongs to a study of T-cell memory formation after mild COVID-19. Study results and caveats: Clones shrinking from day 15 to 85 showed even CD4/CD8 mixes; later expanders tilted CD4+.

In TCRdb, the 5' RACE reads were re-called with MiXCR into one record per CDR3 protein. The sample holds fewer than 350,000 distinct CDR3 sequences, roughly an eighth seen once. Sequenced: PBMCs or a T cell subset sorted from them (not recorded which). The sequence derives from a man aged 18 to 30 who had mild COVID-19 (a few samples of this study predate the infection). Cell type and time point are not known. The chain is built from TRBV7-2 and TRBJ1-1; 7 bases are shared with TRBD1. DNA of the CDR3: TGTGCCAGCAGCTCGCAGGGGGGCGCGGACACTGAAGCTTTCTTT. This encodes CASSSQGGADTEAFF. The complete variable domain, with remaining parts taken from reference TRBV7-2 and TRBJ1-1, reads GAGVSQSPSNKVTEKGKDVELRCDPISGHTALYWYRQSLGQGLEFLIYFQGNSAPDKSGLPSDRFSAERTGGSVSTLTIQRTQQEDSAVYLCASSSQGGADTEAFFGQGTRLTVV.